A single sample gave rise to the 5 T cell receptor beta chains below, sequenced in a study of shared clonotypes between healthy human individuals. Data came from immunoSEQ multiplex PCR; TCRdb stores just in-frame clones and leaves some out. The repertoire holds around 980,000 clones, 78% seen once, with 0.6% to 0.75% in the top ten. Source material: memory CD4+ T cells from PBMCs. Described subset: CD45RA-negative fraction. These receptors originate from a young man in good health. Some clones in this sample may be carry-over from other donors' samples.

The CDR3 spells CAIGTSRTSGANVLTF. Here the CDR3 DNA reads TGTGCCATAGGGACTAGCCGAACCTCTGGGGCCAACGTCCTGACTTTC. The J gene is TRBJ2-6, the V gene TRBV19; 9 nucleotides agree with TRBD2. Trimming removed 10 bases from V and 0 bases from J; junction bases left unmatched: 7. Per the germline V gene, CDR1 is LNHDA and CDR2 is SQIVND (reference sequence). This CDR3 spans 16 amino acids.

In its sample, this clone was seen a few times. This sequence joins TRBV19 and TRBJ1-4, with 9 nucleotides matching TRBD1. The junction had 14 bases not matched to a gene; V was cut back by 10 bases and J by 14 bases. Germline CDR1 and CDR2: LNHDA and SQIVND (reference sequence). The CDR3 covers 13 residues. Here the CDR3 DNA reads TGTGCCACCTCACCCGGGACAGGGTCAAAGCTGTTTTTT. It is translated as CATSPGTGSKLFF. The full variable domain, in which reference TRBV19 and TRBJ1-4 provide the parts outside the CDR3, is DGGITQSPKYLFRKEGQNVTLSCEQNLNHDAMYWYRQDPGQGLRLIYYSQIVNDFQKGDIAEGYSVSREKKESFPLTVTSAQKNPTAFYLCATSPGTGSKLFFGSGTQLSVL.

The chain couples TRBV9 to TRBJ2-7; 9 bases align to TRBD1. Germline trimming cut 4 bases from V and 0 bases from J; bases unmatched to any gene: 8. The CDR3 has 16 residues. Germline V gene data show CDR1 as SGDLS and CDR2 as YYNGEE. CDR3 protein: CASSLGDRVTSYEQYF. In DNA form, the CDR3 reads TGTGCCAGCAGCCTGGGGGACAGGGTGACCTCCTACGAGCAGTACTTC.

This chain connects TRBV5-4 to TRBJ2-3; D is possibly TRBD2 (6 bases). Between the trimmed V and J ends, which lost 3 bases and 0 bases, there was a span of 11 bases. This CDR3 region has 15 residues. Looked up from germline, CDR1 is SGHNT and CDR2 is YYREEE (reference sequence). CDR3 in DNA: TGTGCCAGCAGCTCAGGACTAACTAGCACAGATACGCAGTATTTT. Translating gives CASSSGLTSTDTQYF.

This sequence joins TRBV21-1 and TRBJ1-5. TRBV21-1 is deemed a pseudogene. The CDR3 spans 14 residues. Here the CDR3 DNA reads TGTGCCAGCAGCAAAACTCACGGGAATCAGCCCCAGCATTTT. This gives the protein CASSKTHGNQPQHF.